This T cell receptor beta chain appears in the sequencing data of a study of T cells in localized non-small cell lung cancer. Study-wide points: When the top 100 tumor clones were examined, a median around 61 of them also appeared in the adjacent lung, which was paired and uninvolved. Longer overall survival associated with higher blood T cell density; shorter survival with higher adjacent-lung clonality. Uninvolved adjacent lung showed the highest T cell clonality, exceeding tumor.

This table comes from immunoSEQ multiplex PCR, and its TCRdb copy is limited to in-frame clones, with some not included. The sample lists tens of thousands of clones; roughly 83% were seen once. Regarding this clone: Its specificity is unknown.

The germline gives CDR1 SGHNT, CDR2 YYREEE (reference sequence). V was pared by 5 bases and J by 8 bases, with 14 bases between. The CDR3 sequence is 13 residues long. This TCR was recovered from a female donor of 60 years or more with stage I lung adenocarcinoma. The chain couples TRBV5-4 to TRBJ2-1; D may match TRBD1 or TRBD2 (6 bases each). Sequencing was performed on peripheral blood, taken before any cancer treatment. This CDR3 is CASRKTGGDEQFF. The CDR3 nucleotides are TGTGCCAGCAGGAAGACCGGGGGCGATGAGCAGTTCTTC. Based on the CDR3 plus reference TRBV5-4 and TRBJ2-1, the full variable domain is ETGVTQSPTHLIKTRGQQVTLRCSSQSGHNTVSWYQQALGQGPQFIFQYYREEENGRGNFPPRFSGLQFPNYSSELNVNALELDDSALYLCASRKTGGDEQFFGPGTRLTVL.